Each of the 18 T cell receptor beta chains below was sequenced from the same sample in a study of neoadjuvant anti-PD-1 for oral cavity cancer. Assay: immunoSEQ multiplex PCR; the TCRdb copy retains only in-frame clones and omits some. The sample lists 24,000 or so clones, 25% to 30% seen once, with 16% in the top ten. The time point: after neoadjuvant nivolumab, at surgical resection. The sample here was tumor tissue, taken after nivolumab (anti-PD-1) treatment. These receptors were obtained from a person between 35 and 79 years old with oral cavity squamous cell carcinoma.

The rearrangement links TRBV15 to TRBJ2-1; 12 nucleotides align to TRBD2. Trimming cost V 5 bases and J 8 bases; bases outside gene matches: 10. Looked up from germline, CDR1 is LNHNV and CDR2 is YYDKDF (reference sequence). The CDR3 has 16 amino acids. In DNA, the CDR3 is TGTGCCACCAGCGATAAACTAGCGGGGGGAGGGGATGAGCAGTTCTTC. Translating it yields CATSDKLAGGGDEQFF.

This clone was recorded a few times. V gene TRBV30 combines with J gene TRBJ1-1, with D maybe TRBD1 (5 bases). Germline assignment: CDR1 GTSNPN and CDR2 SVGIG (reference sequence). CDR3 length: 15 residues. Trimming stripped 4 bases from V and 5 bases from J, with 20 bases between. In nucleotides, the CDR3 is TGTGCCTGGACTAAGCCTGACAGACCAAGGACTGAAGCTTTCTTT. Translated, it gives CAWTKPDRPRTEAFF.

The V call is TRBV7-8, the J call TRBJ1-4, with 7 positions matching TRBD1. This CDR3 has 19 residues. The ends lost 5 bases at V and 0 bases at J; junction bases unmatched: 15. The germline V gene has CDR1 SGHVS and CDR2 FQNEAQ. The CDR3 protein is CASSPTDRVHRATNEKLFF. In DNA, the CDR3 is TGTGCCAGCAGCCCCACCGACAGGGTGCACCGGGCAACTAATGAAAAACTGTTTTTT.

The rearrangement joins TRBV14 to TRBJ1-5, with D uncertain. The CDR3 is made up of 13 amino acids. Between the trimmed V and J ends, which lost 1 base and 5 bases, there was a span of 6 bases. The V gene's germline CDR1 is SGHDN and CDR2 FVKESK. CDR3 in DNA: TGTGCCAGCAGCCAAGCGCGCGATCAGCCCCAGCATTTT. It translates to CASSQARDQPQHF.

J is TRBJ2-7 and V is TRBV7-9, with 13 bases matching TRBD2. The CDR3 consists of 16 residues. The V gene end was trimmed by 7 bases and the J gene end by 0 bases; junction bases not matched to a gene: 6. Germline V gene sequence: CDR1 SEHNR, CDR2 FQNEAQ (reference sequence). The CDR3 DNA follows: TGTGCCAGCACTCCCGGGACTAGCGGGAACTCCTACGAGCAGTACTTC. Translation: CASTPGTSGNSYEQYF.

The V and J genes are TRBV5-4 and TRBJ2-7; a possible D gene is TRBD2 (7 bases). V was clipped by 4 bases and J by 1 base, with 21 bases between them. CDR1 and CDR2 (germline): SGHNT, YYREEE (reference sequence). The CDR3 sequence is 17 residues long. This chain's CDR3 is CASSLRPGGGGSYEQYF. In DNA, the CDR3 is TGTGCCAGCAGCCTCCGACCCGGAGGGGGGGGTTCCTACGAGCAGTACTTC.

The CDR3 region has the DNA TGCGCCAGCAGCCAAGAGATTAGATACACAGATACGCAGTATTTT. This translates into CASSQEIRYTDTQYF. The chain is built from TRBV4-1 and TRBJ2-3; D not certain. With 0 bases removed from V and 2 bases from J, the gap between germline ends came to 9 bases. The germline CDR1 and CDR2 sequences are MGHRA and YSYEKL. This CDR3 contains 15 residues.

This clone was found a few times. The chain joins TRBV4-2 to TRBJ2-5; 11 bases agree with TRBD1. This CDR3 has 16 amino acids. V shed 0 bases, J shed 5 bases, and the junction held 5 bases outside the gene matches. Germline V gives CDR1 LGHNA, CDR2 YNFKEQ. The DNA of the CDR3 is TGTGCCAGCAGCCAAGATAGGACAGGGGGCAGGGAGACCCAGTACTTC. Its protein is CASSQDRTGGRETQYF.

In this sample, this clone turned up a few times. The rearrangement joins TRBV18 to TRBJ1-6; TRBD1 agrees at 7 bases. This CDR3 spans 14 amino acids. The V gene's germline CDR1 is KGHSH and CDR2 LQKENI. The ends lost 4 bases at V and 6 bases at J; junction bases unmatched: 3. CDR3 nucleotides: TGTGCCAGCTCACGGGACAGCATTAATTCACCCCTCCACTTT. This encodes CASSRDSINSPLHF.

The chain couples TRBV4-1 to TRBJ2-3, with TRBD1 matching 10 bases. Germline loops: CDR1 MGHRA, CDR2 YSYEKL. The CDR3 has 17 amino acids. Trimming removed 1 base from V and 3 bases from J; junction bases left unmatched: 7. CDR3 bases: TGCGCCAGCAGCCAAGGAATAGGGGGACAGGGGACAGATACGCAGTATTTT. Protein product: CASSQGIGGQGTDTQYF.

By sample share, this clone is medium-sized. The chain carries TRBV2 and TRBJ2-7; D call uncertain. CDR1 is SNHLY and CDR2 is FYNNEI in the germline V gene. V lost 6 bases to trimming and J lost 5 bases, with 14 bases between them. The CDR3 contains 13 residues. CDR3: CASSGPPGHEQYF. CDR3 sequence (DNA): TGTGCCAGCAGCGGACCTCCGGGCCACGAGCAGTACTTC.

The chain uses TRBV11-2 and TRBJ2-2; D unclear. This CDR3 contains 13 residues. Looked up from germline, CDR1 is SGHAT and CDR2 is FQNNGV. With 5 bases removed from V and 5 bases from J, the gap between germline ends came to 9 bases. CDR3 DNA sequence: TGTGCCAGCAGCCCCCCAGGAACCGGGGAGCTGTTTTTT. Protein sequence: CASSPPGTGELFF.

This clone was seen only a few times. The rearrangement uses TRBV6-5 and TRBJ1-2; 9 bases are a match to TRBD1. CDR1 and CDR2 from the germline V gene are MNHEY and SVGAGI. The CDR3 extends over 13 amino acids. Trimming took 5 bases from V and 7 from J; bases not matched to a gene: 5. The CDR3: CASSKGQGLGYTF. The CDR3 nucleotides are TGTGCCAGCAGTAAGGGACAGGGTCTTGGCTACACCTTC.

This clone turned up a few times. The genes are TRBV15 and TRBJ2-4; 11 bases map to TRBD1. Trimming at V came to 9 bases and at J to 0 bases, leaving 13 bases not matched to a gene. Per germline, CDR1 LNHNV and CDR2 YYDKDF (reference sequence). This CDR3 has 18 amino acids. This CDR3 reads CATMLGDRGSLAKNIQYF. CDR3 sequence (DNA): TGTGCCACTATGCTTGGGGACAGGGGGTCCCTAGCCAAAAACATTCAGTACTTC.

This clone showed up just a few times. The chain links TRBV30 to TRBJ1-5, with D perhaps TRBD1 (6 bases). V was cut by 2 bases and J by 7 bases, with 18 bases left in between. This CDR3 has 15 residues. Per germline, CDR1 GTSNPN and CDR2 SVGIG (reference sequence). The CDR3 is CAWSYRGAGRQPQHF. CDR3 bases: TGTGCCTGGAGTTATCGGGGGGCGGGACGGCAGCCCCAGCATTTT.

The rearrangement joins TRBV2 to TRBJ1-1; D call uncertain. Looked up from germline, CDR1 is SNHLY and CDR2 is FYNNEI. The CDR3 covers 13 residues. The V gene lost 7 bases and the J gene lost 6 bases, with 15 bases spanning the gap. The CDR3 DNA reads TGTGCCAGCATCCGGACTCTTTCCCCTGAAGCTTTCTTT. Protein product: CASIRTLSPEAFF.

This chain uses TRBV9 with TRBJ2-7; D is possibly TRBD2 (7 bases). Trimming took 3 bases from V and 7 from J, leaving 17 bases between them. Germline values: CDR1 SGDLS, CDR2 YYNGEE. This CDR3 region has 14 residues. The CDR3 sequence: CASSALGGPQEQYF. The CDR3, as DNA: TGTGCCAGCAGCGCCTTGGGGGGGCCGCAGGAGCAGTACTTC.

The chain has TRBV15 and TRBJ2-3; D gene uncertain. The CDR3 is 12 residues long. The germline gives CDR1 LNHNV, CDR2 YYDKDF (reference sequence). V was shortened by 0 bases and J by 5 bases, with 3 bases between the two germline ends. For the CDR3, the DNA is TGTGCCACCAGCAGAGATCAAGATACGCAGTATTTT. This codes for CATSRDQDTQYF.